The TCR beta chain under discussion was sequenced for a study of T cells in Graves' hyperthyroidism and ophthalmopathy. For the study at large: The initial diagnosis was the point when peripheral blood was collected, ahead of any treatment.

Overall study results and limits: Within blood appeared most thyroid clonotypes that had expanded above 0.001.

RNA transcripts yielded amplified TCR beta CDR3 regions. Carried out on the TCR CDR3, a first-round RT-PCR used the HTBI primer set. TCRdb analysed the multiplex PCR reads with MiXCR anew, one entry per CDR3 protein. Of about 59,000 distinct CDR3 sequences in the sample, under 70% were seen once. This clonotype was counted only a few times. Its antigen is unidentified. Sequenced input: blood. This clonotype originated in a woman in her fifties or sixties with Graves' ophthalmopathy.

CDR3 bases: TGTGCCAGCTCATCCGGGGCGGGGGCTACGACCGGGGAGCTGTTTTTT. It codes for CASSSGAGATTGELFF. The chain combines TRBV18 with TRBJ2-2, with D possibly being TRBD2 (7 bases). The CDR3 loop spans 16 amino acids. CDR1 is KGHSH and CDR2 is LQKENI in the germline V gene. The V and J ends lost 5 bases and 5 bases respectively, with 18 bases between them. Together with reference TRBV18 and TRBJ2-2, the CDR3 gives the full variable domain: NAGVMQNPRHLVRRRGQEARLRCSPMKGHSHVYWYRQLPEEGLKFMVYLQKENIIDESGMPKERFSAEFPKEGPSILRIQQVVRGDSAAYFCASSSGAGATTGELFFGEGSRLTVL.